These 8 T cell receptor beta chains were all obtained from the same sample, sequenced in a study of blood T cell repertoires in COVID-19. The method was immunoSEQ multiplex PCR; TCRdb's version includes in-frame clones alone and lacks a portion of them. The sample records 85,000 to 90,000 clones, 75% to 95% being singletons. The specimen was peripheral blood. The receptors shown here come from a human donor with active COVID-19. The donor label of this sample is uncertain.

The CDR3 DNA is TGTGCCAGCAGCCAAGACCACAGTTCCTACGAGCAGTACTTC. Protein: CASSQDHSSYEQYF. The chain joins TRBV3-1 (or the pseudogene TRBV3-2) to TRBJ2-7; no definite D call. The length of the CDR3 is 14 residues. Trimming removed 0 bases at V and 1 base at J, with 7 bases between. Germline V gene data show CDR1 as LGHDT and CDR2 as YNNKEL (reference sequence).

V gene TRBV28 combines with J gene TRBJ1-4, with TRBD1 matching over 8 bases. CDR1 and CDR2 (germline): MDHEN, SYDVKM. J was trimmed by 8 bases and V by 5 bases; bases with no gene match: 10. The CDR3 is made up of 15 amino acids. CDR3 DNA sequence: TGTGCCAGCAGTACCAGACAGGGGAGTCAGGAAAAACTGTTTTTT. The encoded protein is CASSTRQGSQEKLFF.

CDR3 loop: CASSDEGETQYF. The CDR3 DNA is TGTGCCAGCAGTGACGAGGGAGAGACCCAGTACTTC. The chain recombines TRBV2 with TRBJ2-5; TRBD2 might be the D (5 bases). The CDR3 has 12 residues. CDR1 and CDR2 from the germline V gene are SNHLY and FYNNEI. Trimming took off 3 bases at V and 4 bases at J, with 6 bases between the two ends.

The chain couples TRBV18 to TRBJ2-5; 9 positions agree with TRBD1. The CDR3 has 17 residues. Trimming removed 4 bases from V and 2 bases from J; junction bases left unmatched: 11. Germline CDR1 is KGHSH and CDR2 is LQKENI. CDR3 in DNA: TGTGCCAGCTCACGAACATCCGCCGGGACAGGGCAAGAGACCCAGTACTTC. Its protein is CASSRTSAGTGQETQYF.

The chain recombines TRBV7-3 with TRBJ1-2; D is unclear. Germline assignment: CDR1 SGHTA and CDR2 FQGTGA. V was shortened by 5 bases and J by 4 bases, with 11 bases between the two germline ends. This CDR3 contains 13 residues. The chain's CDR3 is CASSPIAFYGYTF. In nucleotides, the CDR3 is TGTGCCAGCAGCCCTATAGCCTTCTATGGCTACACCTTC. Combining the CDR3 with reference TRBV7-3 and TRBJ1-2 gives the whole variable domain GAGVSQTPSNKVTEKGKYVELRCDPISGHTALYWYRQSLGQGPEFLIYFQGTGAADDSGLPNDRFFAVRPEGSVSTLKIQRTERGDSAVYLCASSPIAFYGYTFGSGTRLTVV.

V gene TRBV28 combines with J gene TRBJ1-2, with 7 bases lining up with TRBD1. The V gene's germline CDR1 is MDHEN and CDR2 SYDVKM. The junction had 9 bases not matched to a gene; V was cut back by 6 bases and J by 8 bases. The CDR3 is 13 amino acids. The CDR3: CASRGQILDGYTF. CDR3 in DNA: TGTGCCAGCAGGGGACAGATCCTCGACGGCTACACCTTC.

V and J are TRBV5-4 and TRBJ2-7, with D possibly TRBD1 on 7 matching bases. V shed 2 bases and J shed 2 bases, with 11 bases lying between them. Germline-derived CDR1 and CDR2 are SGHNT and YYREEE (reference sequence). CDR3 length equals 14 residues. CDR3 amino acids: CASSFSGGTYEQYF. The CDR3 DNA sequence: TGTGCCAGCAGCTTCTCAGGGGGGACCTACGAGCAGTACTTC.

This chain joins TRBV6-5 and TRBJ2-5; a weak D match, TRBD1 (5 bases). V was cut by 6 bases and J by 5 bases, with 13 bases left in between. The length of the CDR3 is 13 residues. Germline V lookup: CDR1 MNHEY, CDR2 SVGAGI. The CDR3 DNA sequence: TGTGCCAGCAGCCAGGGTTTACTCGAGACCCAGTACTTC. Protein: CASSQGLLETQYF.